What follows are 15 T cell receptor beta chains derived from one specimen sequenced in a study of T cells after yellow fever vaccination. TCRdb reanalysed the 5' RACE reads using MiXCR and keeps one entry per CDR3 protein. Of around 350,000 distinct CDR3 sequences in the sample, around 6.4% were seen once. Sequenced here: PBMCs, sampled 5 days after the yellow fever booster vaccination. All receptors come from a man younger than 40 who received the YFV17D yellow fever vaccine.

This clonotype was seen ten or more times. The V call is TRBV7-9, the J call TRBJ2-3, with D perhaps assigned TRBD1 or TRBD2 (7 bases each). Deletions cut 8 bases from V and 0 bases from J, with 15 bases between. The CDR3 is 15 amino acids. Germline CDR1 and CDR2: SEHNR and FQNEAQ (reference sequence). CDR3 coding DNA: TGTGCCAGCGAACCAGGGGGGGCAAGCACAGATACGCAGTATTTT. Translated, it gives CASEPGGASTDTQYF.

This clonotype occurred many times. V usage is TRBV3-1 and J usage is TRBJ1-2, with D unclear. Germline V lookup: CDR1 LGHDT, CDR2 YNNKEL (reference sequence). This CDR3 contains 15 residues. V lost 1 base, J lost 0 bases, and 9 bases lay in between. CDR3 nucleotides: TGTGCCAGCAGCCAAGTGGCAGCCGCTAACTATGGCTACACCTTC. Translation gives CASSQVAAANYGYTF.

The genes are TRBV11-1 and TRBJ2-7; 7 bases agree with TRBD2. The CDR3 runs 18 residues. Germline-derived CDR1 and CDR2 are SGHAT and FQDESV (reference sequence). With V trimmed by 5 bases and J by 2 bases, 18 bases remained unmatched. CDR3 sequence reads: CASSHSRDGGGRTYEQYF. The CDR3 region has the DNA TGTGCCAGCAGCCATTCTAGAGATGGGGGAGGGAGAACCTACGAGCAGTACTTC.

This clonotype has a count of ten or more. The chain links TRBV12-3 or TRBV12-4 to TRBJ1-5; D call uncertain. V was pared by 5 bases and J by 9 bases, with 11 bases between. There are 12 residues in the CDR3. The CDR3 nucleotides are TGTGCCAGCAGTCTTAGTTCCGGGCCCCAGCATTTT. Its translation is CASSLSSGPQHF.

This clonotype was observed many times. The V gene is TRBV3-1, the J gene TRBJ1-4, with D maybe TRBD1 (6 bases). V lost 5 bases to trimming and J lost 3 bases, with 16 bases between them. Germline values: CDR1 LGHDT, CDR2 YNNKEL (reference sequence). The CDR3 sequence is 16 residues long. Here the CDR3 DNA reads TGTGCCAGCAGCTACGGGACGGGGACACCTAATGAAAAACTGTTTTTT. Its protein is CASSYGTGTPNEKLFF.

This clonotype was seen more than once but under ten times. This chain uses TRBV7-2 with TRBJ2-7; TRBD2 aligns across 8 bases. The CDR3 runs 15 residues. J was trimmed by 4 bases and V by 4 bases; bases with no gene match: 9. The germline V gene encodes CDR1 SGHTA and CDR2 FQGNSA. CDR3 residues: CASSSHLIAGYEQYF. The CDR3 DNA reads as TGTGCCAGCAGCTCCCATCTAATAGCGGGATACGAGCAGTACTTC. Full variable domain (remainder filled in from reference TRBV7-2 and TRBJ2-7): GAGVSQSPSNKVTEKGKDVELRCDPISGHTALYWYRQSLGQGLEFLIYFQGNSAPDKSGLPSDRFSAERTGGSVSTLTIQRTQQEDSAVYLCASSSHLIAGYEQYFGPGTRLTVT.

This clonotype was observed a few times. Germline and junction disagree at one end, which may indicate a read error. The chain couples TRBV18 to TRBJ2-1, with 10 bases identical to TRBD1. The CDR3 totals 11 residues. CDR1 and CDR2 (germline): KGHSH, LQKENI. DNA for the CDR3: TGTGCCAGCTCACCGGGACAGGGGCTTATCTTC. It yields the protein CASSPGQGLIF.

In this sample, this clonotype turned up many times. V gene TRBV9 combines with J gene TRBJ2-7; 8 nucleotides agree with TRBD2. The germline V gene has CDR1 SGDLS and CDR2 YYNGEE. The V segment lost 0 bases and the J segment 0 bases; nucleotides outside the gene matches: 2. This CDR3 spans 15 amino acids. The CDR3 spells CASSVAAGGSYEQYF. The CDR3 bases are TGTGCCAGCAGCGTAGCCGCGGGAGGCTCCTACGAGCAGTACTTC.

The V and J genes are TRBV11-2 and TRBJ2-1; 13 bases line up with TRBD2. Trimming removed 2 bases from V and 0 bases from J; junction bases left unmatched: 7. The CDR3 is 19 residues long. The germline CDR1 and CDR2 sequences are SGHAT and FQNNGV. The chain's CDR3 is CASSLRGLAGTFSYNEQFF. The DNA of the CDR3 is TGTGCCAGCAGCTTAAGGGGACTAGCGGGAACTTTCTCCTACAATGAGCAGTTCTTC.

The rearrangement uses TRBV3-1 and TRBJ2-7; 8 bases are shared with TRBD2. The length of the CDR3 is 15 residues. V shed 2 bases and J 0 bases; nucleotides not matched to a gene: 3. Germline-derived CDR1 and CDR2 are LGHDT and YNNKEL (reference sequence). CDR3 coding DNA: TGTGCCAGCAGCCAAAGTAGCGGGACCTCCTACGAGCAGTACTTC. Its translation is CASSQSSGTSYEQYF.

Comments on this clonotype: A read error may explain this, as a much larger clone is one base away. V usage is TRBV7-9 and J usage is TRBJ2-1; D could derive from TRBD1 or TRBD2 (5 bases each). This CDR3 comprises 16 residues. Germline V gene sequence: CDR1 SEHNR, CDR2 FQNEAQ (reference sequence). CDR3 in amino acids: CSSSLTGARVGNEQFF. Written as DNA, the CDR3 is TGTTCCAGCAGCCTCACCGGGGCTCGGGTCGGCAATGAGCAGTTCTTC.

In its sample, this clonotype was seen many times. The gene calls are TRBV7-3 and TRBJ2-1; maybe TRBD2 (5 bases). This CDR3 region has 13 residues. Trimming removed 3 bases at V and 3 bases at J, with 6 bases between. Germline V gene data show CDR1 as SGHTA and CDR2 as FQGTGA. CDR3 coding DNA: TGTGCCAGCAGCTTGACTAACTACAATGAGCAGTTCTTC. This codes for CASSLTNYNEQFF.

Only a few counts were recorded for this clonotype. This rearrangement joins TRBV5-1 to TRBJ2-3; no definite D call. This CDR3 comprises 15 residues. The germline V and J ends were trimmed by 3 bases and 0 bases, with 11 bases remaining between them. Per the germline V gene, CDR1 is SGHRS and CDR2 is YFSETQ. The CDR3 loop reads CASSSSESSTDTQYF. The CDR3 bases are TGCGCCAGCAGCTCCTCAGAATCGAGCACAGATACGCAGTATTTT.

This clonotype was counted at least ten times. CDR3 amino acids: CASSEQLEGVDTQYF. The CDR3 DNA reads TGCGCCAGCAGTGAGCAGTTGGAGGGGGTAGATACGCAGTATTTT. This sequence joins TRBV10-1 and TRBJ2-3; D tentatively fits TRBD1 or TRBD2 (6 bases each). The CDR3 consists of 15 residues. Germline CDR1 WNHNN, CDR2 SYGVQD (reference sequence). V was shortened by 2 bases and J by 5 bases, with 14 bases between the two germline ends.

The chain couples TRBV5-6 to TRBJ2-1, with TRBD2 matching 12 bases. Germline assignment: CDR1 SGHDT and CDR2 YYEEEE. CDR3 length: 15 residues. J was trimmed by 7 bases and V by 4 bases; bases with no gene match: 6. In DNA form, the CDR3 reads TGTGCCAGCAGCAACCCGGGACTAGCGGGTAATGAGCAGTTCTTC. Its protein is CASSNPGLAGNEQFF.